The rows below give T cell receptor beta chains drawn from one sample of a study of blood T cell repertoires in COVID-19. TCRdb's table, derived via immunoSEQ multiplex PCR, lists solely in-frame clones and lacks some. The sample lists 80,000 to 100,000 clones; 80% were seen once. Sample: peripheral blood. Every receptor here comes from a man aged 50 or older who had recovered from COVID-19. Each CDR3 is given with its conserved first and last residue. A D gene is named only where the DNA matches it firmly. Some rows have no size entry. The others give once, few or many, or a class for an expanded clone.

clone_size | j_call | d_call | cdr3_length | v_call | cdr3_nt | cdr3_aa
NA | TRBJ2-7 | NA | 16 | TRBV12-2 | TGTGCAAGTCGCTTAGCGCAGAGACGGGTTTCCTACGAGCAGTACTTC | CASRLAQRRVSYEQYF
NA | TRBJ2-2 | TRBD1 | 17 | TRBV3-1/TRBV3-2 | TGTGCCAGCAGCCTGGACAGGGGGCTTGGGGATACCGGGGAGCTGTTTTTT | CASSLDRGLGDTGELFF
NA | TRBJ2-7 | NA | 14 | TRBV7-9 | TGTGCCAGCAGCGCCTGGACGGGGTACTACGAGCAGTACTTC | CASSAWTGYYEQYF
NA | TRBJ1-2 | TRBD1 | 15 | TRBV6-6 | TGTGCCAGCCTGGGGGGGACAGGGGGTTTGGGTGGCTACACCTTC | CASLGGTGGLGGYTF
medium-sized | TRBJ1-5 | NA | 13 | TRBV2 | TGTGCCAGCAGTGGCACAGGGAATCAGCCCCAGCATTTT | CASSGTGNQPQHF
NA | TRBJ1-3 | NA | 15 | TRBV6-5 | TGTGCCAGCAGTTACGGTGTAGCCTCTGGAAACACCATATATTTT | CASSYGVASGNTIYF
NA | TRBJ2-5 | NA | 16 | TRBV9 | TGTGCCAGCAGCCCCTTCGCCGACTATCTGGGGGAGACCCAGTACTTC | CASSPFADYLGETQYF
NA | TRBJ2-1 | NA | 15 | TRBV6-2/TRBV6-3 | TGTGCCAGCAGTTACCAGCTGACAAAGTACAATGAGCAGTTCTTC | CASSYQLTKYNEQFF
NA | TRBJ2-3 | TRBD2 | 15 | TRBV24-1 | TGTGCCACCAAAAAAAGCGGGAGCGGGACAGATACGCAGTATTTT | CATKKSGSGTDTQYF
NA | TRBJ2-7 | TRBD1 | 14 | TRBV20-1 | TGCAGTGCTAGTGTGGACAGGGGGACCTACGAGCAGTACTTC | CSASVDRGTYEQYF
few | TRBJ1-1 | NA | 15 | TRBV6-5 | TGTGCCAGCTTTAAGACCACCACTGGGAGCACTGAAGCTTTCTTT | CASFKTTTGSTEAFF
NA | TRBJ2-7 | TRBD1 | 15 | TRBV15 | TGTGCCACCAGCGGATTAGGACAGGCAGCCTACGAGCAGTACTTC | CATSGLGQAAYEQYF
NA | TRBJ1-3 | NA | 16 | TRBV29-1 | TGCAGCGTACGTCTAGGGTGGGGGGTCTCTGGAAACACCATATATTTT | CSVRLGWGVSGNTIYF
NA | TRBJ1-1 | NA | 12 | TRBV12-3/TRBV12-4 | TGTGCCAGCGTTAGGGGGAGCACTGAAGCTTTCTTT | CASVRGSTEAFF
NA | TRBJ2-2 | TRBD1 | 14 | TRBV19 | TGTGCCAGTAGGGGACAGGGGAAAACCGGGGAGCTGTTTTTT | CASRGQGKTGELFF
NA | TRBJ1-1 | TRBD1 | 16 | TRBV18 | TGTGCCAGCTCACCGCAAATGACAGGGGGCCTCGATGAAGCTTTCTTT | CASSPQMTGGLDEAFF
NA | TRBJ1-1 | NA | 14 | TRBV5-1 | TGCGCCAGCAGCTTGGGTGTTTTAAACACTGAAGCTTTCTTT | CASSLGVLNTEAFF
few | TRBJ1-2 | NA | 14 | TRBV5-6 | TGTGCCAGCAGGCCGCTACGGGTGGAAGATCGCTACACCTTC | CASRPLRVEDRYTF
NA | TRBJ2-2 | NA | 14 | TRBV19 | TGTGCCAGTGCCCGACAGATGAACACCGGGGAGCTGTTTTTT | CASARQMNTGELFF
NA | TRBJ1-6 | NA | 14 | TRBV7-9 | TGTGCCAGCAGCTTAGCCGGGGTCGGCTCACCCCTCCACTTT | CASSLAGVGSPLHF
NA | TRBJ2-1 | TRBD2 | 15 | TRBV11-3 | TGTGCCAGCAGCCGGAGCGGGGGACCCTACAATGAGCAGTTCTTC | CASSRSGGPYNEQFF
NA | TRBJ2-2 | NA | 14 | TRBV5-1 | TGCGCCAGCAGCGCAGGACTCCAGACCGGGGAGCTGTTTTTT | CASSAGLQTGELFF
NA | TRBJ1-1 | TRBD1 | 15 | TRBV5-1 | TGCGCCAGCAGCTCGGGGACAGGGATGAACACTGAAGCTTTCTTT | CASSSGTGMNTEAFF
once | TRBJ2-5 | NA | 13 | TRBV29-1 | TGCAGCGTTCTTATGACTGGCCAAGAGACCCAGTACTTC | CSVLMTGQETQYF
NA | TRBJ1-2 | TRBD1 | 16 | TRBV5-1 | TGCGCCAGCAGCCCCGGGACAGGGGCCCTTAGCTATGGCTACACCTTC | CASSPGTGALSYGYTF
NA | TRBJ2-7 | TRBD1 | 14 | TRBV7-9 | TGTGCCAGCAGACCGACAGGGGGCTCCTACGAGCAGTACTTC | CASRPTGGSYEQYF
NA | TRBJ2-3 | NA | 15 | TRBV5-6 | TGTGCCAGCAGCTTGGTGGGCCTTGGAACCGATACGCAGTATTTT | CASSLVGLGTDTQYF
NA | TRBJ1-4 | NA | 16 | TRBV15 | TGTGCCACCAGCAGAGGTAGAGTAGGTGGGAGTGAAAAACTGTTTTTT | CATSRGRVGGSEKLFF
NA | TRBJ1-5 | NA | 14 | TRBV7-2 | TGTGCCAGCAGCTTAGCCGGGGGCAATCAGCCCCAGCATTTT | CASSLAGGNQPQHF
NA | TRBJ1-2 | NA | 14 | TRBV10-3 | TGTGCCCCCATGAAGGGGCAGATATGCTATGGCTACACCTTC | CAPMKGQICYGYTF
NA | TRBJ1-3 | NA | 15 | TRBV30 | TGTGCCTGGAGTGTAGGAGCCGACAGGGGAAACACCATATATTTT | CAWSVGADRGNTIYF
NA | TRBJ2-3 | NA | 15 | TRBV2 | TGTGCCAGCGACGATTACGGACAGATCTACGATACGCAGTATTTT | CASDDYGQIYDTQYF
NA | TRBJ1-1 | NA | 15 | TRBV5-1 | TGCGCCAGCAGCGCCCAGGGTGTGAAAAACACTGAAGCTTTCTTT | CASSAQGVKNTEAFF
NA | TRBJ2-5 | NA | 14 | TRBV6-1 | TGTGCCAGCAGTGAACGAGGCGGCCAAGAGACCCAGTACTTC | CASSERGGQETQYF
many | TRBJ1-6 | NA | 14 | TRBV3-1/TRBV3-2 | TGTGCCAGCAGCCCACAGGGAAATAATTCACCCCTCCACTTT | CASSPQGNNSPLHF
NA | TRBJ2-4 | NA | 14 | TRBV25-1 | TGTGCCAGCACCCATACCGCAGGGGAAAACATTCAGTACTTC | CASTHTAGENIQYF
NA | TRBJ2-7 | NA | 12 | TRBV3-1/TRBV3-2 | TGTGCCAGCAGCCAAGGGTACAACGAGCAGTACTTC | CASSQGYNEQYF
once | TRBJ2-1 | NA | 12 | TRBV3-1/TRBV3-2 | TGTGCCAGCAGCCTCTACAGCAATGAGCAGTTCTTC | CASSLYSNEQFF
NA | TRBJ2-7 | TRBD1 | 14 | TRBV5-6 | TGTGCCAGCAGCCGGGACAGGGTCGGTCGCGAGCAGTACTTC | CASSRDRVGREQYF